This TCR beta chain was sequenced in a study of control samples from healthy donors and cancer patients. Libraries were prepared by immunoSEQ multiplex PCR; TCRdb keeps only in-frame clonotypes and omits some of them. This table has 100,000 or so clones, roughly 87% appearing once. From germline, CDR1 is MNHEY and CDR2 SVGAGI. The CDR3 is 13 residues long. V shed 2 bases, J shed 8 bases, and the junction held 5 bases outside the gene matches. The chain is built from TRBV6-5 and TRBJ1-2, with 7 nucleotides matching TRBD1. Sequencing used blood. This TCR derives from a woman between 50 and 59 years old in good health. CDR3 in amino acids: CASSYATGSGYTF. CDR3 nucleotides: TGTGCCAGCAGTTACGCGACAGGGTCGGGCTACACCTTC.